This TCR beta chain was recovered during a study of T cells in Graves' hyperthyroidism and ophthalmopathy. This clonotype was found many times. The antigen is unknown. Amplified regions were TCR beta CDR3 sequences from RNA transcripts. The TCR CDR3 was amplified in a first-round RT-PCR using the HTBI primer set. TCRdb fed the multiplex PCR reads into MiXCR, producing one record per CDR3 protein. Among 700,000 to 950,000 distinct CDR3 sequences listed, 30% to 40% were seen once. PBMCs came from over 8.5 ml fresh peripheral blood. V lost 6 bases and J lost 5; bases outside the gene matches: 8. The CDR3 covers 13 residues. The V gene's germline CDR1 is DFQATT and CDR2 SNEGSKA (reference sequence). Study conclusions and caveats: Blood held most thyroid clonotypes expanded above 0.001 frequency.

This TCR was sampled from a woman between 35 and 50 years old with Graves' hyperthyroidism. The sequencing input was blood. This chain uses TRBV20-1 with TRBJ2-5, with 8 bases identical to TRBD1. The DNA of the CDR3 is TGCAGTGCAGGCTTCGACAGGGGTGAGACCCAGTACTTC. This translates into CSAGFDRGETQYF.